The TCR beta chain under discussion was sequenced for a study of OX40 agonist ivuxolimab in advanced cancers. Across the whole study: An anti-OX40 (CD134) antibody with agonistic activity, ivuxolimab, was administered to patients. While on treatment, patients had intravenous ivuxolimab at 0.01 to 10 mg/kg every 2 weeks. Three patients, one with hepatocellular carcinoma and two with cutaneous melanoma, achieved partial responses. Study-wide findings and caveats: Compared with CD4+, CD8+ T cells on average had more expanded clones.

Concerning this clone: The antigen is not known.

The V gene's germline CDR1 is MNHEY and CDR2 SVGAGI. This CDR3 is 14 amino acids long. V lost 6 bases and J lost 0, with 12 bases in between. The table came from immunoSEQ multiplex PCR; TCRdb's copy has only in-frame clones and leaves some out. The sample includes about 62,000 clones, more than 65% seen only once; the top ten take about 2.4%. Material: CD4+ or CD8+ T cells sorted from blood, obtained in a trial of the OX40 agonist ivuxolimab. The rearrangement joins TRBV6-5 to TRBJ2-7, with D perhaps matching TRBD1 (6 bases). The TCR was taken from an adult with an advanced solid tumor such as melanoma, head and neck, liver or kidney cancer. In DNA form, the CDR3 reads TGTGCCAGCAGGGGAAGGGGGAGCTCCTACGAGCAGTACTTC. Translated, it gives CASRGRGSSYEQYF.